This T cell receptor (beta chain) derives from a study of control samples from healthy donors and cancer patients. Sequencing was performed with immunoSEQ multiplex PCR; in TCRdb, only in-frame clones are kept and a portion is missing. The table shows some 410,000 clones, with more than 80% occurring only once. In this sample, this clone turned up once. The CDR3 extends over 14 amino acids. Trimming took 3 bases from V and 8 from J, leaving 13 bases between them. Germline V gene lookup returns CDR1 LGHDT and CDR2 YNNKEL (reference sequence). The V gene is TRBV3-1 (or the pseudogene TRBV3-2), the J gene TRBJ1-4, with a weak D call TRBD1 (6 bases). Sequenced: PBMCs. The receptor was isolated from a man aged 35-49 years with head and neck cancer. CDR3 sequence: CASSHRGSQEKLFF. DNA of the CDR3: TGTGCCAGCAGCCACAGGGGTTCGCAAGAAAAACTGTTTTTT.